The clone carrying this TCR beta chain was picked up a small number of times. V lost 5 bases, J lost 4 bases, and 9 bases stayed unmatched. Germline V gene lookup returns CDR1 SGHAT and CDR2 FQNNGV. The CDR3 covers 15 residues. This entry belongs to a study of blood T cell repertoires in COVID-19. About the research overall: The study drew acute and convalescent COVID-19 samples from the United States, Italy and Spain. In each case, the material was cDNA or gDNA derived from T cells, B-cell-depleted T cells, or PBMCs.

Per the authors' pipeline: Nucleated cell number was recorded as an estimate derived from reference gene primer amplification. Generated by immunoSEQ multiplex PCR, the TCRdb table keeps only in-frame clones and is missing some. That table is the source of V, J and clone size, and D and trimming were worked out from the DNA. The table has about 58,000 clones, roughly 86% seen once; the top ten hold about a fifth. The receptor was derived from a woman aged 45-60 years with active or convalescent COVID-19. This rearrangement joins TRBV11-2 to TRBJ1-2; 8 bases match TRBD1. Sequencing was carried out using peripheral blood. CDR3 nucleotides: TGTGCCAGCAGCAGTGGGGGACAGGCCTTCTATGGCTACACCTTC. As protein: CASSSGGQAFYGYTF.